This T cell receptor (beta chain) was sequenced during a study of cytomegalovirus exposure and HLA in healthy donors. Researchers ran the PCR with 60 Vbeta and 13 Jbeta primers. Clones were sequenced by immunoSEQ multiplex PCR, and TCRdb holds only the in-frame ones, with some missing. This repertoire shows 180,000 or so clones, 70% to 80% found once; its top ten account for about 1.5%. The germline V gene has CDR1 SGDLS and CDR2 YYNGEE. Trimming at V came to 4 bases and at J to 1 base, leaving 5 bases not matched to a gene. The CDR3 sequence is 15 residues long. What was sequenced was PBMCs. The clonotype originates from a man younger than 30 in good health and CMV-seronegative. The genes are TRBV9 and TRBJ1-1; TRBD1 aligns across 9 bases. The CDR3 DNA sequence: TGTGCCAGCAGCCCCGAGGGACAGGGGAACACTGAAGCTTTCTTT. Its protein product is CASSPEGQGNTEAFF.